The sequence of this T cell receptor (beta chain) was determined in a study of cytomegalovirus exposure and HLA in healthy donors. Regarding the study as a whole: Previous analysis showed most TCR beta V segments were productive about 87% or about 30% of the time. Reports indicated that the classifier achieved high specificity and sensitivity in diagnosing cytomegalovirus status. One variant, a missense change in DCLRE1C, was linked in a later analysis to TCR beta V- and J-gene trimming.

Worth noting for this clone: Its antigen is as yet unknown.

This CDR3 spans 15 amino acids. Trimming pared 3 bases from V and 4 bases from J, leaving 13 bases between. CDR1 is LNHDA, CDR2 SQIVND, per germline (reference sequence). The PCR contained 60 Vbeta and 13 Jbeta primers. Sequenced by immunoSEQ multiplex PCR; TCRdb stores in-frame clones only, minus some. The sample records around 160,000 clones, around 80% being singletons. The sample was PBMCs. The V call is TRBV19, the J call TRBJ1-5, with a weak D call TRBD1 (5 bases). This receptor was obtained from a woman in her forties in good health and CMV-seronegative. CDR3 loop: CASSMEGIGNQPQHF. The CDR3 DNA reads TGTGCCAGTAGTATGGAGGGGATTGGGAATCAGCCCCAGCATTTT.